This passage covers 19 T cell receptor beta chains from one sample sequenced in a study of tissue T cells after allogeneic stem cell transplantation. Produced via immunoSEQ multiplex PCR; TCRdb's table is partial and in-frame only. The sample includes approximately 47,000 clones, nearly 75% of them seen just once. Sequenced: sorted cells pooled from one or two spleens. All receptors derive from a pool of C57BL/6 mice in good health.

Of note for this clone: These gene names are mouse names. Read coverage stops 1 residue before the CDR3 terminus; the germline J gene supplies the remainder. Other nucleotide sequences in the sample specify the same CDR3. The chain employs TRBV2 and TRBJ2-4, with D unclear. Trimming shortened V by 0 bases and J by 0 bases, and 7 bases separated the two germline ends. CDR1 is LGHNA, CDR2 YSYQKL, per germline. CDR3 length: 15 residues. Incomplete CDR3 DNA: TGTGCCAGCAGCCAAGATCCCAATAGTCAAAACACCTTGTAC. Translation gives CASSQDPNSQNTLY. The entire CDR3 is CASSQDPNSQNTLYF.

About this clone: Germline and genes here are mouse. The read gets to within 1 residue of the CDR3 end, and the germline J gene fills in the rest. V is TRBV21 and J is TRBJ2-5, with TRBD2 matching 7 bases. TRBV21 is an ORF, and what it does is uncertain. J gave up 0 bases and V 2 bases, and 2 bases lay outside the gene matches. The CDR3 has 15 residues. The CDR3 spells CASSQGGVNQDTQYF. The CDR3 DNA, read in part, is TGTGCTAGCAGTCAAGGGGGGGTTAACCAAGACACCCAGTAC.

About this clone itself: The genes are named according to mouse. CDR3 region: CASSFGGNNNQAPLF. The sequenced part of the CDR3 DNA is TGTGCCAGCAGTTTTGGGGGGAATAACAACCAGGCTCCGCTT. The chain has TRBV15 and TRBJ1-5, with D perhaps matching TRBD1 (5 bases). Coverage ceases 1 residue before the CDR3 finishes, and the germline J gene fills in the end. This CDR3 has 15 amino acids. With 3 bases removed from V and 0 bases from J, the gap between germline ends came to 9 bases. Germline CDR1 and CDR2: SGHND and FRSKSL.

In regard to this clone: The genes are named according to mouse. The CDR3 end lies 1 residue beyond the end of the read and is filled in from the germline J gene. V usage is TRBV15 and J usage is TRBJ1-5; D possibly corresponds to TRBD1 (6 bases). CDR1 is SGHND, CDR2 FRSKSL, per germline. V was clipped by 6 bases and J by 0 bases, with 9 bases between them. The CDR3 has 14 amino acids. The DNA read from the CDR3 is TGTGCCAGCAGCTCAGGGGATAACAACCAGGCTCCGCTT. Translating gives CASSSGDNNQAPL. The whole CDR3 protein is CASSSGDNNQAPLF.

This clone came up once. Genes and germline come from the mouse. The read halts 1 residue ahead of the CDR3 end, with the missing end drawn from the germline J gene. V usage is TRBV1 and J usage is TRBJ2-2; D unclear. The V gene lost 0 bases and the J gene lost 4 bases, with 6 bases spanning the gap. Germline V gene lookup returns CDR1 NSQYPW and CDR2 LRSPGD (reference sequence). The CDR3 has 14 residues. The sequenced CDR3 bases are TGCACCTGCAGTGCAGATGAGGGCACCGGGCAGCTCTAC. Residues: CTCSADEGTGQLY. The CDR3 in full is CTCSADEGTGQLYF.

A note on this clone: A junction end diverges from the germline sequence, so it may reflect a read error. The gene names here belong to mouse. CDR3 DNA, as far as it was read: TGCACCTGCAGTGGGACACTTTCTGGAAATGCGCTCTAT. It yields the protein CTCSGTLSGNALY. In full, the CDR3 is CTCSGTLSGNALYF. The chain joins TRBV1 to TRBJ1-3; the D gene is possibly TRBD1 (5 bases). From the germline J gene comes the end of the CDR3, since the read stops 1 residue before it. Germline loops: CDR1 NSQYPW, CDR2 LRSPGD (reference sequence). This CDR3 comprises 14 residues. Complete variable domain (other parts from reference TRBV1 and TRBJ1-3): VTLLEQNPRWRLVPRGQAVNLRCILKNSQYPWMSWYQQDLQKQLQWLFTLRSPGDKEVKSLPGADYLATRVTDTELRLQVANMSQGRTLYCTCSGTLSGNALYFGEGSRLIVV.

This clone occurred once. Here the gene names and germline are mouse. The read ends 1 residue shy of where the CDR3 ends; the end is completed using the germline J gene. This chain links TRBV14 with TRBJ1-1; the match to TRBD1 covers 10 bases. Losses at the gene ends were 5 bases for V and 3 bases for J; bases not matched to a gene: 4. The CDR3 is made up of 14 amino acids. Per the germline V gene, CDR1 is SGHDT and CDR2 is FRDEAV. The CDR3 here is CASRQTGGDTEVFF. The sequenced CDR3 bases are TGTGCCAGCAGACAGACAGGGGGCGACACAGAAGTCTTC.

With regard to this clone: The genes are named according to mouse. Read data end 1 residue before the CDR3 end; the end is taken from the germline J gene. The chain couples TRBV3 to TRBJ2-1; possibly TRBD1 or TRBD2 for D (5 bases each). There are 16 residues in the CDR3. Germline CDR1 reads SNHLY; CDR2 reads FYNGKV (reference sequence). With 5 bases removed from V and 1 base from J, the gap between germline ends came to 15 bases. The sequenced CDR3 bases are TGTGCCAGCAGCCCCCCCGGGGGAAGAAACTATGCTGAGCAGTTC. It specifies CASSPPGGRNYAEQF. The full CDR3 reads CASSPPGGRNYAEQFF.

This clone was counted a single time. Genes here carry mouse names. Sequencing ends 1 residue short of the CDR3 end; the germline J gene provides the rest. The chain joins TRBV19 to TRBJ1-2; TRBD1 might be the D (6 bases). The V end was cut by 2 bases, the J end by 4 bases, with 9 bases between. Germline CDR1 FNHDT, CDR2 SITEND (reference sequence). This CDR3 has 13 residues. The part of the CDR3 DNA that was read is TGTGCCAGCAGTATGGGGGCCGGCTCCGACTACACC. This sequence encodes CASSMGAGSDYT. The CDR3 in full is CASSMGAGSDYTF.

With respect to this clone: Mouse gene names apply. Sequencing ends 1 residue short of the CDR3 end; the germline J gene provides the rest. The J gene is TRBJ1-3, the V gene TRBV14, with D maybe TRBD1 (5 bases). In germline, CDR1 is SGHDT, CDR2 FRDEAV. The length of the CDR3 is 15 residues. The V and J ends lost 5 bases and 1 base respectively, with 13 bases between them. The CDR3 reads CASSPGRVSGNTLYF. CDR3 DNA (partial): TGTGCCAGCAGCCCCGGCAGGGTCTCTGGAAATACGCTCTAT.

Turning to this clone: These gene names are mouse names. The CDR3 extends 1 residue past the end of the read, so its final part is completed from the germline J gene. The chain employs TRBV1 and TRBJ1-1, with 7 positions matching TRBD1. The germline V gene has CDR1 NSQYPW and CDR2 LRSPGD (reference sequence). The V gene end was trimmed by 1 base and the J gene end by 1 base; junction bases not matched to a gene: 3. The CDR3 is 15 amino acids. This CDR3 is CTCSAARGRNTEVFF. CDR3 DNA, as far as it was read: TGCACCTGCAGTGCAGCCAGGGGGAGAAACACAGAAGTCTTC.

About this clone: Genes and germline come from the mouse. The read ends 1 residue shy of where the CDR3 ends; the end is completed using the germline J gene. The chain has TRBV5 and TRBJ2-1; 14 bases are a match to TRBD2. The junction had 1 base not matched to a gene; V was cut back by 3 bases and J by 3 bases. The germline V gene encodes CDR1 LGHNA and CDR2 YNLKQL (reference sequence). The CDR3 sequence is 16 residues long. The CDR3 sequence: CASSQGLGGLYAEQFF. The CDR3 bases that were read are TGTGCCAGCAGCCAGGGACTGGGGGGGCTCTATGCTGAGCAGTTC.

Comment on this clone: Mouse gene names apply. The read finishes 1 residue shy of the CDR3 end, and the germline J gene is used to complete it. The sample has other DNA sequences that encode this CDR3 too. This chain uses TRBV13-2 with TRBJ1-3; D unresolved. Trimming stripped 1 base from V and 4 bases from J, with 9 bases between. The V gene's germline CDR1 is NNHNN and CDR2 SYGAGS (reference sequence). This CDR3 contains 14 residues. Here the CDR3 reads CASGDPNSGNTLYF. Partial CDR3 DNA: TGTGCCAGCGGTGATCCCAATTCCGGAAATACGCTCTAT.

In the case of this clone: The gene symbols are mouse symbols. The DNA ends 1 residue before the CDR3 does, and the rest of the CDR3 is filled in from the germline J gene. V is TRBV19 and J is TRBJ2-3; D not certain. The germline V gene encodes CDR1 FNHDT and CDR2 SITEND (reference sequence). V was shortened by 0 bases and J by 0 bases, with 5 bases between the two germline ends. The CDR3 extends over 14 amino acids. The covered CDR3 bases are TGTGCCAGCAGTATAGATGATAGTGCAGAAACGCTGTAT. This codes for CASSIDDSAETLY. The full CDR3 sequence reads CASSIDDSAETLYF.

Comment on this clone: The gene symbols are mouse symbols. The sequence runs out 1 residue before the end of the CDR3; the remainder is reconstructed from the germline J gene. The rearrangement links TRBV2 to TRBJ2-3; 8 bases are shared with TRBD1. The CDR3 covers 17 residues. V was clipped by 0 bases and J by 1 base; unmatched bases: 6. CDR1 is LGHNA and CDR2 is YSYQKL in the germline V gene. This CDR3 is CASSQDARGRGAETLYF. The sequenced CDR3 bases are TGTGCCAGCAGCCAAGACGCCAGGGGGCGGGGTGCAGAAACGCTGTAT.

Remarks on this clone: These gene names are mouse names. The CDR3 end is not reached by the read, which stops 1 residue before it; the germline J gene fills it in. The chain is built from TRBV5 and TRBJ2-5, with 7 bases fitting TRBD2. V gave up 1 base and J gave up 5 bases; unmatched junction bases: 3. Looked up from germline, CDR1 is LGHNA and CDR2 is YNLKQL (reference sequence). The CDR3 contains 14 residues. Incomplete CDR3 DNA: TGTGCCAGCAGCCAAGGGGGGGGGAGAGACACCCAGTAC. Translating it yields CASSQGGGRDTQY. The complete CDR3 protein is CASSQGGGRDTQYF.

Comments on this clone: These gene names are mouse names. The CDR3 end is not reached by the read, which stops 1 residue before it; the germline J gene fills it in. This chain joins TRBV1 and TRBJ2-5; a weak D match, TRBD2 (7 bases). The length of the CDR3 is 16 residues. V lost 0 bases, J lost 2 bases, and 12 bases lay in between. Germline V lookup: CDR1 NSQYPW, CDR2 LRSPGD (reference sequence). CDR3 bases read: TGCACCTGCAGTGCAGATAGGAGGGGGGGCCAAGACACCCAGTAC. This encodes CTCSADRRGGQDTQY. The entire CDR3 protein is CTCSADRRGGQDTQYF.

As regards this clone: Genes and germline are mouse. The CDR3 end is not reached by the read, which stops 1 residue before it; the germline J gene fills it in. Other DNA sequences in the same sample also yield this CDR3. The gene calls are TRBV1 and TRBJ1-4; no clear D. Germline assignment: CDR1 NSQYPW and CDR2 LRSPGD (reference sequence). The CDR3 has 14 amino acids. The V end was cut by 3 bases, the J end by 0 bases, with 5 bases between. The sequenced CDR3 bases are TGCACCTGCAGTGCCGGGATTTCCAACGAAAGATTATTT. As protein: CTCSAGISNERLF. In full, the CDR3 reads CTCSAGISNERLFF.

Note on this clone: Genes and germline come from the mouse. Read data end 1 residue before the CDR3 end; the end is taken from the germline J gene. The rearrangement uses TRBV3 and TRBJ2-5, with D unresolved. Between the trimmed V and J ends, which lost 5 bases and 0 bases, there was a span of 6 bases. CDR1 and CDR2 from the germline V gene are SNHLY and FYNGKV (reference sequence). The CDR3 sequence is 13 residues long. This chain's CDR3 is CASSRFNQDTQYF. Partial CDR3 DNA: TGTGCCAGCAGCCGGTTTAACCAAGACACCCAGTAC.